These 6 T cell receptor beta chains were sequenced from one sample in a study of OX40 agonist ivuxolimab in advanced cancers. TCRdb's table, derived via immunoSEQ multiplex PCR, lists solely in-frame clones and lacks some. Of some 80,000 clones in the sample, approximately 84% were seen once. Source: CD4+ or CD8+ T cells sorted from blood, taken in a trial of the OX40 agonist ivuxolimab. These receptors were collected from an adult with an advanced solid tumor such as melanoma, head and neck, liver or kidney cancer.

The chain carries TRBV11-3 and TRBJ2-1, with TRBD2 identical over 8 bases. The CDR3 consists of 15 residues. CDR1 SGHNT and CDR2 YENEEA come from the germline V gene. Unmatched junction bases numbered 9, after V lost 1 base and J lost 10 bases. DNA for the CDR3: TGTGCCAGCAGCTTAGCGGGAGGGCCTTCAAAAGAGCAGTTCTTC. This sequence encodes CASSLAGGPSKEQFF.

The V call is TRBV5-1, the J call TRBJ2-5, with D uncertain. The V end lost 4 bases, the J end lost 5 bases, and 9 bases lay between the germline ends. From germline, CDR1 is SGHRS and CDR2 YFSETQ. The CDR3 runs 12 residues. CDR3 residues: CASSTNGETQYF. For the CDR3, the DNA is TGCGCCAGCAGCACCAACGGGGAGACCCAGTACTTC.

This clone was counted between two and nine times. As DNA, the CDR3 is TGTGCCAGCAGCCCGCCGGGACAGGGAGACACCGGGGAGCTGTTTTTT. It specifies CASSPPGQGDTGELFF. The chain links TRBV5-4 to TRBJ2-2, with 9 bases aligning to TRBD1. Germline CDR1 SGHNT, CDR2 YYREEE (reference sequence). The CDR3 is made up of 16 amino acids. With 4 bases clipped from V and 3 bases from J, the junction kept 7 bases outside the gene matches.

This clone occurred a few times. This chain joins TRBV7-2 and TRBJ1-5; D remains unclear. Per germline, CDR1 SGHTA and CDR2 FQGNSA. The CDR3 runs to 18 residues. The germline V and J ends were trimmed by 2 bases and 3 bases, with 20 bases remaining between them. The CDR3 loop is CASSLLGWGLRNNQPQHF. The CDR3 DNA reads as TGTGCCAGCAGCTTATTAGGGTGGGGATTAAGGAACAATCAGCCCCAGCATTTT.

A word on this clone: The sample holds other DNA sequences that translate to the same CDR3. The chain links TRBV11-2 to TRBJ1-2; the D gene is possibly TRBD1 (5 bases). CDR1 and CDR2 from the germline V gene are SGHAT and FQNNGV. This CDR3 has 13 residues. V was clipped by 4 bases and J by 4 bases, with 10 bases between them. Here the CDR3 reads CASSSGTFYGYTF. The CDR3 coding sequence is TGTGCCAGCAGCTCCGGGACTTTCTATGGCTACACCTTC.

J is TRBJ1-6 and V is TRBV27, with a weak D call TRBD1 (5 bases). V shed 8 bases and J shed 7 bases, with 15 bases lying between them. This CDR3 comprises 14 residues. CDR1 MNHEY and CDR2 SMNVEV come from the germline V gene (reference sequence). The DNA for the CDR3 is TGTGCCAGCTTCTCCGGGACTCCGAATTCACCCCTCCACTTT. Its protein is CASFSGTPNSPLHF.